The TCR beta chain under discussion was sequenced for a study of OX40 agonist ivuxolimab in advanced cancers. At the level of the study: Ivuxolimab, an agonist antibody against OX40 (CD134), was given to patients. While on treatment, patients had intravenous ivuxolimab at 0.01 to 10 mg/kg every 2 weeks. Study findings and constraints: Low normalized clonal expansion also occurred in some nonresponding patients.

Sequencing used immunoSEQ multiplex PCR; TCRdb keeps in-frame clones, though not all of them. Of under 80,000 clones listed, roughly four fifths are singletons. The germline V gene encodes CDR1 MDHEN and CDR2 SYDVKM. The CDR3 has 13 amino acids. Trimming removed 2 bases at V and 7 bases at J, with 12 bases between. A remark on this clone: The antigen remains undetermined.

The sequenced sample was CD4+ or CD8+ T cells sorted from blood, obtained in a trial of the OX40 agonist ivuxolimab. This receptor was obtained from an adult with an advanced solid tumor such as melanoma, head and neck, liver or kidney cancer. This chain links TRBV28 with TRBJ2-7; D is possibly TRBD1 (5 bases). CDR3 bases: TGTGCCAGCAGTTTACAGGGCTACGGAGAGCAGTACTTC. Its protein is CASSLQGYGEQYF.